One and the same sample provided the 20 T cell receptor beta chains below, sequenced in a study of patients and donors after allogeneic stem cell transplantation (dated by TCRdb to 2019 to 2021). Receptor amplification or capture employed RT-PCR. Sequencing used a NextSeq 550. Using fastp at Q25 and MiXCR, TCRdb reprocessed the public reads and kept productive beta chains. Rows with a matching CDR3 protein are joined into one entry that keeps the most common DNA and genes. In this sample the table shows about 230,000 distinct CDR3 sequences, over 12% of which occur a single time. The ten largest clones take up 9.5% to 13% of the sample. The sample comprised blood, either unsorted or a sorted T cell fraction (not recorded which). All receptors derive from a human donor who was either an allogeneic HSCT recipient or a stem cell or donor lymphocyte infusion donor (not recorded which). It is not recorded whose cells these are; they may come from a transplant donor.

Only a few counts were recorded for this clonotype. The chain combines TRBV5-4 with TRBJ2-3; 9 bases align to TRBD2. The germline V gene has CDR1 SGHNT and CDR2 YYREEE (reference sequence). J gave up 4 bases and V 3 bases, and 9 bases lay outside the gene matches. CDR3 size: 16 residues. CDR3 DNA: TGTGCCAGCAGCTCGGGAGCGGGGGGCTTAGCAGATACGCAGTATTTT. Amino acids: CASSSGAGGLADTQYF.

The V gene is TRBV7-8, the J gene TRBJ2-1, with 12 bases matching TRBD2. Looked up from germline, CDR1 is SGHVS and CDR2 is FQNEAQ. V was pared by 3 bases and J by 7 bases, with 7 bases of the junction left unmatched. The CDR3 runs to 16 residues. The CDR3 loop reads CASSFETSGSLNEQFF. The CDR3 coding sequence is TGTGCCAGCAGCTTTGAGACTAGCGGGAGTTTAAATGAGCAGTTCTTC. Full variable domain (remainder filled in from reference TRBV7-8 and TRBJ2-1): GAGVSQSPRYKVAKRGQDVALRCDPISGHVSLFWYQQALGQGPEFLTYFQNEAQLDKSGLPSDRFFAERPEGSVSTLKIQRTQQEDSAVYLCASSFETSGSLNEQFFGPGTRLTVL.

The J gene is TRBJ2-7, the V gene TRBV11-2; perhaps TRBD2 as D (6 bases). This CDR3 has 15 residues. CDR1 is SGHAT and CDR2 is FQNNGV in the germline V gene. Trimming stripped 1 base from V and 2 bases from J, with 12 bases between. CDR3 sequence: CASSLVGGEAYEQYF. The CDR3 DNA sequence: TGTGCCAGCAGCTTAGTAGGCGGGGAAGCCTACGAGCAGTACTTC.

In this sample, this clonotype turned up many times. The chain carries TRBV12-3 or TRBV12-4 and TRBJ2-7, with 9 bases that match TRBD1. This CDR3 comprises 15 residues. J was trimmed by 1 base and V by 6 bases; bases with no gene match: 7. In DNA form, the CDR3 reads TGTGCCAGCAGCCCCCTGGACAGGGGATCCTACGAGCAGTACTTC. Protein product: CASSPLDRGSYEQYF.

This clonotype turned up a few times. The chain carries TRBV3-1 and TRBJ2-1; D not resolved. The V gene lost 2 bases and the J gene lost 4 bases, with 6 bases spanning the gap. CDR1 is LGHDT and CDR2 is YNNKEL in the germline V gene (reference sequence). The CDR3 totals 13 residues. The CDR3 DNA follows: TGTGCCAGCAGCCAAAACGGATACAATGAGCAGTTCTTC. This translates into CASSQNGYNEQFF.

This clonotype was found a few times. This chain links TRBV5-1 with TRBJ2-5; maybe TRBD1 (6 bases). CDR1 and CDR2 (germline): SGHRS, YFSETQ. Trimming removed 4 bases at V and 4 bases at J, with 8 bases between. The CDR3 contains 12 residues. CDR3 nucleotide sequence: TGCGCCAGCAGCAAGGACAGAGAGACCCAGTACTTC. Protein product: CASSKDRETQYF.

This clonotype showed up just a few times. The gene calls are TRBV3-1 and TRBJ2-5; possibly TRBD1 or TRBD2 for D (5 bases each). From germline, CDR1 is LGHDT and CDR2 YNNKEL (reference sequence). Between the trimmed V and J ends, which lost 4 bases and 5 bases, there was a span of 11 bases. The CDR3 extends over 13 amino acids. As DNA, the CDR3 is TGTGCCAGCAGCCTCGGGACGGGGGAGACCCAGTACTTC. Encoded protein: CASSLGTGETQYF.

The chain has TRBV27 and TRBJ1-2; D gene unclear. V shed 2 bases and J shed 2 bases, with 12 bases lying between them. The CDR3 is made up of 15 amino acids. The germline V gene has CDR1 MNHEY and CDR2 SMNVEV (reference sequence). The CDR3 loop reads CASSLRGGNNYGYTF. CDR3 sequence (DNA): TGTGCCAGCAGTTTACGAGGCGGTAACAACTATGGCTACACCTTC.

The chain uses TRBV7-9 and TRBJ2-1, with 10 bases aligning to TRBD1. Germline lookup yields CDR1 SEHNR and CDR2 FQNEAQ (reference sequence). Trimming cost V 2 bases and J 6 bases; bases outside gene matches: 4. There are 15 residues in the CDR3. The CDR3 region has the DNA TGTGCCAGCAGCTTACTTAGGACAGGGGGCAATGAGCAGTTCTTC. This codes for CASSLLRTGGNEQFF.

V and J are TRBV2 and TRBJ2-5, with 10 bases fitting TRBD2. This CDR3 contains 17 residues. The V gene's germline CDR1 is SNHLY and CDR2 FYNNEI. Trimming at V came to 0 bases and at J to 5 bases, leaving 9 bases not matched to a gene. The CDR3 sequence is CASSEASSGRARETQYF. CDR3 coding DNA: TGTGCCAGCAGTGAAGCAAGCAGCGGGAGGGCCAGGGAGACCCAGTACTTC.

This clonotype has ten or more counts. Relative to the germline gene, one junction end is altered; a read error may explain this. The rearrangement uses TRBV7-7 and TRBJ2-5; perhaps TRBD2 as D (5 bases). There are 15 residues in the CDR3. Germline values: CDR1 SSHAT, CDR2 FNYEAQ (reference sequence). This CDR3 reads CASSLGSGQSETQYF. Written as DNA, the CDR3 is TGTGCTAGCAGCTTAGGAAGCGGCCAATCAGAGACCCAGTACTTC.

The chain has TRBV20-1 and TRBJ2-1; maybe TRBD1 (6 bases). The CDR3 contains 16 residues. CDR1 is DFQATT and CDR2 is SNEGSKA in the germline V gene (reference sequence). V was cut by 1 base and J by 3 bases, with 16 bases left in between. This CDR3 is CSARVVEQGFYNEQFF. CDR3 nucleotides: TGCAGTGCTAGAGTAGTAGAACAGGGCTTCTACAATGAGCAGTTCTTC.

This clonotype was counted at least ten times. The chain recombines TRBV3-1 with TRBJ1-1, with D unresolved. This CDR3 region has 15 residues. V was pared by 1 base and J by 0 bases, with 9 bases between. Germline CDR1 LGHDT, CDR2 YNNKEL (reference sequence). CDR3 region: CASSQVDILNTEAFF. The CDR3 DNA follows: TGTGCCAGCAGCCAAGTCGATATCTTGAACACTGAAGCTTTCTTT.

The chain's CDR3 is CASSVGSDLESVEQFF. CDR3 nucleotide sequence: TGTGCCAGCAGCGTAGGTTCAGACCTAGAATCCGTTGAGCAGTTCTTC. The chain combines TRBV9 with TRBJ2-1; D is undetermined. This CDR3 spans 16 amino acids. Trimming stripped 0 bases from V and 9 bases from J, with 19 bases between. The germline gives CDR1 SGDLS, CDR2 YYNGEE.

This clonotype turned up a few times. Here the CDR3 reads CASSSPGAADTQYF. The DNA for the CDR3 is TGCGCCAGCAGCTCCCCGGGGGCCGCAGATACGCAGTATTTT. The genes are TRBV5-1 and TRBJ2-3; D tentatively fits TRBD1 or TRBD2 (6 bases each). CDR1 is SGHRS, CDR2 YFSETQ, per germline. The CDR3 extends over 14 amino acids. V was clipped by 3 bases and J by 4 bases, with 12 bases between them.

There are many counts of this clonotype. The CDR3 DNA is TGCGCCACAAAAGCACAGTCGAACACCGGGGAGCTGTTTTTT. This sequence encodes CATKAQSNTGELFF. The chain carries TRBV5-1 and TRBJ2-2; D unclear. The CDR3 covers 14 residues. From germline, CDR1 is SGHRS and CDR2 YFSETQ. V was cut by 9 bases and J by 0 bases, with 12 bases left in between.

This clonotype was picked up a small number of times. The chain has TRBV6-2 or TRBV6-3 and TRBJ2-2; possibly TRBD1 for D (6 bases). V gave up 10 bases and J gave up 3 bases, with 15 bases separating them. This CDR3 has 14 amino acids. Germline CDR1 is MNHEY and CDR2 is SVGEGT. The CDR3 reads CATAPTGYTGELFF. The CDR3 region has the DNA TGTGCCACCGCACCCACAGGGTACACCGGGGAGCTGTTTTTT.

There are many counts of this clonotype. The chain recombines TRBV5-1 with TRBJ1-2, with 7 bases aligning to TRBD1. Per the germline V gene, CDR1 is SGHRS and CDR2 is YFSETQ. This CDR3 is built from 12 residues. The V segment lost 1 base and the J segment 8 bases; nucleotides outside the gene matches: 2. CDR3 amino acids: CASSLRDSGYTF. In DNA, the CDR3 is TGCGCCAGCAGCTTGAGGGACAGCGGCTACACCTTC.

This clonotype has only a few counts. V and J are TRBV5-1 and TRBJ2-3; D call uncertain. This CDR3 comprises 13 residues. V was cut by 4 bases and J by 2 bases, with 8 bases left in between. Germline V gene lookup returns CDR1 SGHRS and CDR2 YFSETQ. In DNA, the CDR3 is TGCGCCAGCAGCGGGATGGTCACAGATACGCAGTATTTT. Its protein product is CASSGMVTDTQYF.

This clonotype was counted at least ten times. CDR3 amino acids: CSGKAPGQGSGELFF. As DNA, the CDR3 is TGCAGCGGGAAGGCACCGGGACAGGGGTCCGGGGAGCTGTTTTTT. The rearrangement uses TRBV29-1 and TRBJ2-2; 10 nucleotides align to TRBD1. This CDR3 contains 15 residues. J was trimmed by 6 bases and V by 7 bases; bases with no gene match: 11. The germline CDR1 and CDR2 sequences are SQVTM and ANQGSEA.